This TCR beta chain comes out of a study of graft-versus-host responses after intestinal transplantation. Overall study: As for transplant type, recipients had multivisceral, liver-intestinal, or isolated intestinal grafts. Every transplant recipient was induced with anti-thymocyte globulin, then maintained on tacrolimus and steroids for 2 to 3 years. Study-wide results and limits: Early post-transplant HvG declines tracked with peak circulating GvH clone levels. GvH clonotypes were identified within recipient marrow, with a subset emerging first in ileum or blood.

The germline V and J ends were trimmed by 6 bases and 4 bases, with 9 bases remaining between them. The CDR3 is 13 residues long. CDR1 and CDR2 (germline): MNHNY, SVGAGI (reference sequence). About this clone itself: The antigen is unknown.

TCRdb's copy holds only in-frame clones and misses some; the assay was immunoSEQ multiplex PCR. In the table there are tens of thousands of clones, about nine tenths of which are singletons. This rearrangement joins TRBV6-6 to TRBJ2-2, with TRBD1 as a possible D gene (6 bases). This material consisted of unstimulated CD4+ T cells sorted from spleen or lymph node cells, taken before intestinal transplant. The TCR originated in a human donor who received an intestinal transplant. DNA for the CDR3: TGTGCCAGCAGAACGACAGGCACCGGGGAGCTGTTTTTT. It encodes CASRTTGTGELFF.